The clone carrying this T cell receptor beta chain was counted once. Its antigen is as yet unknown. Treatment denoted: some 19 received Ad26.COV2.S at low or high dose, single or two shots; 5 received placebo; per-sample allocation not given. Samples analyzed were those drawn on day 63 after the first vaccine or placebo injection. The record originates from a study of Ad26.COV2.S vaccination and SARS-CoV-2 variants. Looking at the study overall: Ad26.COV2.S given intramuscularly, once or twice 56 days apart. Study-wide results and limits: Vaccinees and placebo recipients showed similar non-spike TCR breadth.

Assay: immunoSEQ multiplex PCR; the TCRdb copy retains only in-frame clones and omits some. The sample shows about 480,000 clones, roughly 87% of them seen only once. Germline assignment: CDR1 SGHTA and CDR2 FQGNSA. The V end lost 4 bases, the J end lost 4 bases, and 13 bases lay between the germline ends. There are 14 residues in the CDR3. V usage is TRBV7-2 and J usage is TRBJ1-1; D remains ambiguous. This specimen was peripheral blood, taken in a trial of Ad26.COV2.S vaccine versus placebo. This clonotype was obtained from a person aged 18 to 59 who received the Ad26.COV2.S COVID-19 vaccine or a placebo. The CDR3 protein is CASSSYPGITEAFF. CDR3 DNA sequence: TGTGCCAGCAGCTCTTACCCGGGAATCACTGAAGCTTTCTTT.